These 22 T cell receptor beta chains were sequenced from one sample in a study of T cell repertoires in cytomegalovirus infection. TCRdb called the reads again in MiXCR, with one record for every CDR3 protein. The data contain some 680,000 distinct CDR3 sequences, roughly 36% of them seen just once; the ten biggest clones take up about 2.8%. The sample comprised PBMCs. These receptors all stem from a human donor in good health (CMV status not recorded). Some clones in this sample may be carry-over from other donors' samples.

The chain uses TRBV20-1 and TRBJ1-6, with 11 bases lining up with TRBD1. The CDR3 has 16 residues. Germline lookup yields CDR1 DFQATT and CDR2 SNEGSKA (reference sequence). V lost 3 bases to trimming and J lost 5 bases; unmatched junction nucleotides: 6. The CDR3 nucleotides are TGCAGTGCTAGCCGGACAGGGGGCCTAGATAATTCACCCCTCCACTTT. Translation gives CSASRTGGLDNSPLHF.

This clonotype was seen many times. The rearrangement uses TRBV7-8 and TRBJ1-1; no clear D. Germline assignment: CDR1 SGHVS and CDR2 FQNEAQ. The V end lost 6 bases, the J end lost 8 bases, and 16 bases lay between the germline ends. The CDR3 has 13 residues. DNA of the CDR3: TGTGCCAGCAGGATAGACGTTCGGGCAGAAGCTTTCTTT. This translates into CASRIDVRAEAFF.

This clonotype has only a few counts. The chain has TRBV12-5 and TRBJ2-2, with 7 bases matching TRBD1. Germline V gene data show CDR1 as LGHNT and CDR2 as FRNRAP. J lost 4 bases, V lost 0 bases, and 5 bases had no gene match. The CDR3 loop spans 16 amino acids. Here the CDR3 reads CASGLVGAGGTGELFF. The CDR3 region has the DNA TGTGCTAGTGGTTTGGTAGGGGCAGGGGGCACCGGGGAGCTGTTTTTT.

About this clonotype itself: This may stem from a read error, because a much larger clone lies one nucleotide away. A read error is likely, as this CDR3 ends without the conserved phenylalanine or tryptophan. The chain combines TRBV7-8 with TRBJ2-1; 7 nucleotides agree with TRBD2. The germline V gene encodes CDR1 SGHVS and CDR2 FQNEAQ. The CDR3 sequence is 15 residues long. V lost 5 bases, J lost 10 bases, and 14 bases stayed unmatched. The CDR3 DNA reads as TGTGCCAGCAGCCTGAGGCGAGCGGGACTCAAGGAGCAGTTCTTA. Protein: CASSLRRAGLKEQFL.

This clonotype came up a few times. The V call is TRBV28, the J call TRBJ1-2; D is ambiguous. Germline V lookup: CDR1 MDHEN, CDR2 SYDVKM. Trimming took off 8 bases at V and 8 bases at J, with 12 bases between the two ends. The CDR3 is 11 amino acids. In nucleotides, the CDR3 is TGTGCCAGCCTCTCGGGGAAAGGCTACACCTTC. This sequence encodes CASLSGKGYTF.

The chain has TRBV6-5 and TRBJ2-7; D is uncertain. V was shortened by 0 bases and J by 0 bases, with 9 bases between the two germline ends. Germline-derived CDR1 and CDR2 are MNHEY and SVGAGI. This CDR3 is built from 15 residues. CDR3 protein: CASSYSFTSSYEQYF. In DNA form, the CDR3 reads TGTGCCAGCAGTTACTCGTTCACGAGCTCCTACGAGCAGTACTTC.

The chain carries TRBV28 and TRBJ2-1, with 10 nucleotides matching TRBD2. The CDR3 runs 14 residues. Germline V lookup: CDR1 MDHEN, CDR2 SYDVKM. Unmatched junction bases numbered 5, after V lost 2 bases and J lost 10 bases. The CDR3 spells CASSLLAGDDEQFF. The CDR3 DNA sequence: TGTGCCAGCAGTTTACTAGCGGGAGACGACGAGCAGTTCTTC.

The chain is built from TRBV7-6 and TRBJ2-1, with TRBD1 matching 9 bases. Germline V gene data show CDR1 as SGHVS and CDR2 as FNYEAQ. The V and J ends lost 4 bases and 7 bases, in that order; junction bases with no gene match: 2. CDR3 length equals 13 residues. CDR3 DNA: TGTGCCAGCAGCTCAGGGACAGGGAATGAGCAGTTCTTC. This translates into CASSSGTGNEQFF.

This clonotype was detected only once. The gene calls are TRBV3-1 and TRBJ1-1, with 9 bases matching TRBD1. There are 15 residues in the CDR3. Losses at the gene ends were 1 base for V and 5 bases for J; bases not matched to a gene: 5. Germline V gene data show CDR1 as LGHDT and CDR2 as YNNKEL (reference sequence). For the CDR3, the DNA is TGTGCCAGCAGCCAAGCCGACAGGGGGGCAACTGAAGCTTTCTTT. Translating it yields CASSQADRGATEAFF.

The chain joins TRBV19 to TRBJ2-1, with D unclear. The ends were cut back, 2 bases at V and 9 bases at J, with 11 bases in the middle. This CDR3 contains 13 residues. Germline V gene sequence: CDR1 LNHDA, CDR2 SQIVND (reference sequence). The CDR3 bases are TGTGCCAGTAGTATAATGTCGGTCGGTGAGCAGTTCTTC. Amino acid sequence: CASSIMSVGEQFF.

Worth noting for this clonotype: The junction differs from germline at one of its ends, possibly a read error. The CDR3 loop is CATSDLSSSGGTATQYF. The CDR3 DNA is TGTGCCACCAGTGATTTGTCGTCTAGCGGGGGTACAGCTACGCAGTATTTT. This sequence joins TRBV24-1 and TRBJ2-3, with 10 bases matching TRBD2. Germline V CDR1 and CDR2: KGHDR, SFDVKD. CDR3 length: 17 amino acids.

This clonotype occurred many times. The chain couples TRBV28 to TRBJ2-1; 8 nucleotides line up with TRBD1. The J segment lost 6 bases and the V segment lost 2 bases, leaving 12 bases of the junction unmatched. The CDR3 consists of 17 residues. Germline values: CDR1 MDHEN, CDR2 SYDVKM. Written as DNA, the CDR3 is TGTGCCAGCAGTTTAAGGGGCTTTGGACAGGGTGGCAATGAGCAGTTCTTC. This encodes CASSLRGFGQGGNEQFF.

The chain carries TRBV6-1 and TRBJ2-1; the match to TRBD2 covers 7 bases. Germline V gives CDR1 MNHNS, CDR2 SASEGT. Germline trimming cut 4 bases from V and 7 bases from J; bases unmatched to any gene: 10. The length of the CDR3 is 15 residues. The CDR3 region has the DNA TGTGCCAGCAGTGGGACCAGAGGGACTAAGAATGAGCAGTTCTTC. As protein: CASSGTRGTKNEQFF.

This chain joins TRBV10-2 and TRBJ2-2; possibly TRBD1 for D (6 bases). Germline CDR1 WSHSY, CDR2 SAAADI. The CDR3 loop spans 15 amino acids. Trimming removed 2 bases at V and 4 bases at J, with 11 bases between. The CDR3: CASSETGSSTGELFF. In DNA form, the CDR3 reads TGCGCCAGCAGTGAGACAGGGTCTAGCACCGGGGAGCTGTTTTTT.

This clonotype was found a few times. The genes are TRBV10-3 and TRBJ1-1, with 7 bases identical to TRBD1. Looked up from germline, CDR1 is ENHRY and CDR2 is SYGVKD. The CDR3 runs 12 residues. With V trimmed by 2 bases and J by 8 bases, 2 bases remained unmatched. The CDR3 coding sequence is TGTGCCATCAGTGAGCGGGGACAGGAAGCTTTCTTT. Translating it yields CAISERGQEAFF.

In nucleotides, the CDR3 is TGTGCCAGCAGTGAAGCCGAACACTACGAGCAGTACTTC. It codes for CASSEAEHYEQYF. V usage is TRBV2 and J usage is TRBJ2-7; D is uncertain. CDR1 is SNHLY, CDR2 FYNNEI, per germline. The CDR3 sequence is 13 residues long. V lost 0 bases and J lost 3, with 6 bases in between.

This clonotype was picked up a small number of times. The chain carries TRBV20-1 and TRBJ1-3; D is uncertain. V dropped 4 bases and J dropped 2 bases, with 9 bases sitting between them. This CDR3 has 13 amino acids. Germline lookup yields CDR1 DFQATT and CDR2 SNEGSKA (reference sequence). The CDR3 DNA is TGCAGTGCTACTAAGCCAACTGGAAACACCATATATTTT. Translating gives CSATKPTGNTIYF.

As DNA, the CDR3 is TGTGCCAGCAGTAGCACAGACAACTATGGCTACACCTTC. Protein product: CASSSTDNYGYTF. V and J are TRBV6-1 and TRBJ1-2; no definite D call. The germline V gene encodes CDR1 MNHNS and CDR2 SASEGT. V dropped 5 bases and J dropped 2 bases, with 9 bases sitting between them. CDR3 length: 13 amino acids.

The chain uses TRBV6-5 and TRBJ1-6; D not resolved. V lost 2 bases to trimming and J lost 0 bases, with 5 bases between them. CDR3 length equals 15 residues. The germline gives CDR1 MNHEY, CDR2 SVGAGI. In DNA form, the CDR3 reads TGTGCCAGCAGTTACAGGAACTCCTATAATTCACCCCTCCACTTT. Its translation: CASSYRNSYNSPLHF.

The rearrangement links TRBV13 to TRBJ2-7, with 8 positions matching TRBD2. With V trimmed by 3 bases and J by 2 bases, 9 bases remained unmatched. This CDR3 comprises 16 residues. Germline CDR1 reads PRHDT; CDR2 reads FYEKMQ (reference sequence). CDR3 sequence (DNA): TGTGCCAGCAGCTTGAATAGCGGGGTATTGGCCTACGAGCAGTACTTC. Translated, it gives CASSLNSGVLAYEQYF.

The rearrangement links TRBV7-9 to TRBJ2-1; 7 bases fit TRBD1. Losses at the gene ends were 5 bases for V and 8 bases for J; bases not matched to a gene: 9. Per the germline V gene, CDR1 is SEHNR and CDR2 is FQNEAQ (reference sequence). The CDR3 sequence is 14 residues long. The CDR3 coding sequence is TGTGCCAGCAGCCCCTGGGACAGTGGGGATGAGCAGTTCTTC. It is translated as CASSPWDSGDEQFF.

This clonotype was seen a few times. The V gene is TRBV27, the J gene TRBJ2-7; tentatively, D is TRBD1 (6 bases). Trimming removed 5 bases from V and 2 bases from J, with 25 bases in between. This CDR3 comprises 18 residues. From germline, CDR1 is MNHEY and CDR2 SMNVEV (reference sequence). CDR3 sequence reads: CASSPSLPVQGVAYEQYF. In DNA, the CDR3 is TGTGCCAGCAGTCCGAGCCTTCCCGTACAGGGTGTAGCCTACGAGCAGTACTTC.